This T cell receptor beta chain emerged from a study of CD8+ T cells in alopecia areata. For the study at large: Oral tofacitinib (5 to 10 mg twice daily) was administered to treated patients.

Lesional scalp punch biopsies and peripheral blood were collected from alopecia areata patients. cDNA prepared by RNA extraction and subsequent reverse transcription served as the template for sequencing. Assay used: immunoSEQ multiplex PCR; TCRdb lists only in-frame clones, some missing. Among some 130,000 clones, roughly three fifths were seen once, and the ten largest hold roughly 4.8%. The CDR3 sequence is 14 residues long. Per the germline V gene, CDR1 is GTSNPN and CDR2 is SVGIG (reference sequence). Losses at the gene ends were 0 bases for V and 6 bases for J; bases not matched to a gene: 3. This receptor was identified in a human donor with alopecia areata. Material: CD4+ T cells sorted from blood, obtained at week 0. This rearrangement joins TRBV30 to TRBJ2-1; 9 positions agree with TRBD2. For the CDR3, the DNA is TGTGCCTGGAGTGTACAACTAGCGGGCAATGAGCAGTTCTTC. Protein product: CAWSVQLAGNEQFF.